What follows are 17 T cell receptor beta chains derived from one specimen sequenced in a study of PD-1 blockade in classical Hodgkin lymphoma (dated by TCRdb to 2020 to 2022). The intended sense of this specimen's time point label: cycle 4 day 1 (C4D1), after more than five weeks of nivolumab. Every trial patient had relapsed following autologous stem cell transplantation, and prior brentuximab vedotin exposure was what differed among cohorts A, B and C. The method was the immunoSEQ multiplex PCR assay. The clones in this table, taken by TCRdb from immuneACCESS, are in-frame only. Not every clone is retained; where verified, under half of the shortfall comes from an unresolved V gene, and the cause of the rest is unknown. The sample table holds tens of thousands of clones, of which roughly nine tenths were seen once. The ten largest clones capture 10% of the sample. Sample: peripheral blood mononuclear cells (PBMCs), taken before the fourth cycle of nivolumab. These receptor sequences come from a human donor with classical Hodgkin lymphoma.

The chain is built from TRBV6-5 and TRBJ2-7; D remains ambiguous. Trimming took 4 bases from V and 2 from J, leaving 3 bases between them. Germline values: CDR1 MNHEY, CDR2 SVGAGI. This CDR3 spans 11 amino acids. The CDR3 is CASSLTYEQYF. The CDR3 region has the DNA TGTGCCAGCAGTTTAACCTACGAGCAGTACTTC.

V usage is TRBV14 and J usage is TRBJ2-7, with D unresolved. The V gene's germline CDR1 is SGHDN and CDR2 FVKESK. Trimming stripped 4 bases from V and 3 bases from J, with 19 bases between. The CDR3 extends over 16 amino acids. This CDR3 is CASSPRPVVVVYEQYF. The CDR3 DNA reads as TGTGCCAGCAGCCCACGCCCTGTGGTGGTTGTCTACGAGCAGTACTTC.

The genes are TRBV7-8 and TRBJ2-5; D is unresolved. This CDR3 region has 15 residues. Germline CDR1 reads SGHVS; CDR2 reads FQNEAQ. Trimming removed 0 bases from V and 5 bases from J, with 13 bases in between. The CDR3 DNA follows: TGTGCCAGCAGCTTAGCGCACGATAGCTGGGAGACCCAGTACTTC. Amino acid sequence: CASSLAHDSWETQYF.

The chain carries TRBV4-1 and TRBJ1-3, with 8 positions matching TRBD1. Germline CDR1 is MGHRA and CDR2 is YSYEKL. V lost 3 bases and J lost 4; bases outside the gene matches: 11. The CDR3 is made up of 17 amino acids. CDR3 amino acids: CASSHGTGRSKGNTIYF. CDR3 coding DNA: TGCGCCAGCAGCCATGGGACAGGCCGGTCTAAGGGAAACACCATATATTTT.

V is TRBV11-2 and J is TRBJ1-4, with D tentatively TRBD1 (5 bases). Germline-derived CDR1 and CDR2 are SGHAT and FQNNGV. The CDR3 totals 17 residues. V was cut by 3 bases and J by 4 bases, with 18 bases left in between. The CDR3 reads CASSFEGALSGNEKLFF. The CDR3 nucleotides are TGTGCCAGCAGCTTCGAAGGGGCCCTCTCGGGTAATGAAAAACTGTTTTTT.

The CDR3 reads CASSPLGLGGTGKSPNTGELFF. The CDR3 DNA follows: TGTGCCAGCTCACCACTTGGCTTGGGGGGGACAGGGAAGAGCCCGAACACCGGGGAGCTGTTTTTT. This sequence joins TRBV18 and TRBJ2-2; 9 bases are a match to TRBD1. V shed 1 base, J shed 0 bases, and the junction held 18 bases outside the gene matches. Germline V gene sequence: CDR1 KGHSH, CDR2 LQKENI. The CDR3 covers 22 residues.

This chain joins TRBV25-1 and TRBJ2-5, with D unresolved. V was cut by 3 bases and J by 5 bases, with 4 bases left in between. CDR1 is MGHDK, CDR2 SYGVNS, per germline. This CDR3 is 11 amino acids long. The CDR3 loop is CASSDLETQYF. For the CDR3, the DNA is TGTGCCAGCAGTGACTTGGAGACCCAGTACTTC.

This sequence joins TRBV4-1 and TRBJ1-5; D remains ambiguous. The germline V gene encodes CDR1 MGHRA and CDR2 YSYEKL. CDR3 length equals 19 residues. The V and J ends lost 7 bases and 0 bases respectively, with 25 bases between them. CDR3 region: CASTRRGPSISDSNQPQHF. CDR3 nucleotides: TGCGCCAGCACCCGTCGGGGTCCTAGTATCTCCGATAGCAATCAGCCCCAGCATTTT.

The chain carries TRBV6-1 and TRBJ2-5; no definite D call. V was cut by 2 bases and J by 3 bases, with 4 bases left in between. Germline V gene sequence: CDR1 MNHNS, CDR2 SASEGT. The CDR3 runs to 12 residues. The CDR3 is CASSENEETQYF. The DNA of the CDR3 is TGTGCCAGCAGTGAAAACGAAGAGACCCAGTACTTC.

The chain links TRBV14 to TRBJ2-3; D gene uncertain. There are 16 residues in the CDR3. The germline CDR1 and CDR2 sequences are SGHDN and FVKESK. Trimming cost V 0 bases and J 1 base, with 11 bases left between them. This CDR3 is CASSQDSARGTDTQYF. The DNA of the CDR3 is TGTGCCAGCAGCCAAGATTCAGCCCGGGGCACAGATACGCAGTATTTT.

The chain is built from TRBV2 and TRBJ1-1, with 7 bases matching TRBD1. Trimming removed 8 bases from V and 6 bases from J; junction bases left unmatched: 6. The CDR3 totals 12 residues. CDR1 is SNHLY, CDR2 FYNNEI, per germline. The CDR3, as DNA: TGTGCCAGCCCGGGGCAGGGGGCTGAAGCTTTCTTT. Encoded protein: CASPGQGAEAFF.

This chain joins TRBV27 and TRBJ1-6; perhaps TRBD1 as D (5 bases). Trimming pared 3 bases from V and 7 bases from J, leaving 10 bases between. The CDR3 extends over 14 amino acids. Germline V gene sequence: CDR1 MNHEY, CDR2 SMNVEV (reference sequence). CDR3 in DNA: TGTGCCAGCAGTTTGGGGCGGACGAATTCACCCCTCCACTTT. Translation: CASSLGRTNSPLHF.

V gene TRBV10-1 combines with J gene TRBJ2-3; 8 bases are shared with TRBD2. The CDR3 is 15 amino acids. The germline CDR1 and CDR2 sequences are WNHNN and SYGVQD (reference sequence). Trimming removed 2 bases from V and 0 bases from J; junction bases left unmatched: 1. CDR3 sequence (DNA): TGCGCCAGCAGTGAGAGCGGGGGAAGCACAGATACGCAGTATTTT. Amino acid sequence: CASSESGGSTDTQYF.

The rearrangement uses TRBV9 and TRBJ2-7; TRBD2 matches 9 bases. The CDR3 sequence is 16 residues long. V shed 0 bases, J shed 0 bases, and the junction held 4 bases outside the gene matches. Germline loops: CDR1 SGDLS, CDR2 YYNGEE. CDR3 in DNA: TGTGCCAGCAGCGTAGCTGGGACTAGCCTCTCCTACGAGCAGTACTTC. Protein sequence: CASSVAGTSLSYEQYF.

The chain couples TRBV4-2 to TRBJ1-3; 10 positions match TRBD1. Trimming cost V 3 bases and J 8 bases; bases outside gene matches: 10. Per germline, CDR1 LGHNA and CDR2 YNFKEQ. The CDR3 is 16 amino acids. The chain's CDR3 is CASSHPRDRGVYTIYF. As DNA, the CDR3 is TGTGCCAGCAGCCACCCCCGGGACAGGGGAGTATACACCATATATTTT.

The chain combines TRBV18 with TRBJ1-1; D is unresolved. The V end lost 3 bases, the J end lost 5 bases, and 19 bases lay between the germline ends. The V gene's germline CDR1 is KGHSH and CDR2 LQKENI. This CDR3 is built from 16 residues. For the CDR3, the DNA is TGTGCCAGCTCACCGGGGTACAGTGGTGGAGCTACTGAAGCTTTCTTT. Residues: CASSPGYSGGATEAFF.

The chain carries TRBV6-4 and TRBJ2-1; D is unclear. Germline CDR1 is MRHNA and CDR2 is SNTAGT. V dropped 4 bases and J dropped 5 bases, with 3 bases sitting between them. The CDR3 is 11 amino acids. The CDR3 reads CASSVHNEQFF. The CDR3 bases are TGTGCCAGCAGTGTCCACAATGAGCAGTTCTTC.